Presented here are 32 T cell receptor beta chains from one specimen sequenced in a study of graft-versus-host responses after intestinal transplantation (dated by TCRdb to 2020 to 2023). Library prep was done by the immunoSEQ multiplex PCR assay. TCRdb re-hosts the immuneACCESS table, in-frame sequences only. Its copies lack some clones; in the studies checked, an unresolved V gene accounts for under half of them, and the cause for the rest is not known. Across this sample there are about 98,000 clones, with roughly four fifths seen only once. Roughly 17% of the sample belongs to the ten largest clones. The antigens these receptors bind are not known. The time point label, read with the paper, signifies: cells obtained before transplantation from donor or recipient. This sample comprised unstimulated CD8+ T cells sorted from spleen or lymph node cells, obtained before intestinal transplant. The receptor source for this set is a human donor who received an intestinal transplant.

This chain joins TRBV29-1 and TRBJ1-1; D unclear. Trimming removed 3 bases from V and 5 bases from J, with 13 bases in between. Germline V lookup: CDR1 SQVTM, CDR2 ANQGSEA. The CDR3 runs to 13 residues. CDR3: CSVESGEGTEAFF. The CDR3 DNA sequence: TGCAGCGTTGAGTCCGGGGAGGGAACTGAAGCTTTCTTT.

The chain is built from TRBV7-9 and TRBJ2-5; 9 nucleotides align to TRBD1. The CDR3 is 14 amino acids. Per the germline V gene, CDR1 is SEHNR and CDR2 is FQNEAQ (reference sequence). J lost 5 bases, V lost 1 base, and 2 bases had no gene match. The CDR3 spells CASSLVGQGETQYF. CDR3 coding DNA: TGTGCCAGCAGCTTAGTTGGACAGGGGGAGACCCAGTACTTC.

Written as DNA, the CDR3 is TGTGCCAGTAGTAACGGCCTATATTCACCCCTCCACTTT. Protein product: CASSNGLYSPLHF. The chain combines TRBV19 with TRBJ1-6; D not resolved. Germline V gene lookup returns CDR1 LNHDA and CDR2 SQIVND (reference sequence). Trimming cost V 4 bases and J 8 bases, with 9 bases left between them. This CDR3 contains 13 residues. The variable domain in full, with the rest retrieved from reference TRBV19 and TRBJ1-6, is DGGITQSPKYLFRKEGQNVTLSCEQNLNHDAMYWYRQDPGQGLRLIYYSQIVNDFQKGDIAEGYSVSREKKESFPLTVTSAQKNPTAFYLCASSNGLYSPLHFGNGTRLTVT.

V and J are TRBV4-2 and TRBJ2-1; 7 nucleotides align to TRBD2. The CDR3 is 19 residues long. Per the germline V gene, CDR1 is LGHNA and CDR2 is YNFKEQ. V shed 1 base, J shed 3 bases, and the junction held 15 bases outside the gene matches. This CDR3 reads CASSQGGASSGFYYNEQFF. CDR3 in DNA: TGTGCCAGCAGCCAAGGGGGAGCTTCTAGCGGCTTTTACTACAATGAGCAGTTCTTC.

V and J are TRBV29-1 and TRBJ1-2; D not resolved. Per germline, CDR1 SQVTM and CDR2 ANQGSEA. V was trimmed by 3 bases and J by 6 bases, leaving 8 bases between them. This CDR3 is 11 amino acids long. The CDR3 nucleotides are TGCAGCGTTGATCTCCATGATGGCTACACCTTC. Translating gives CSVDLHDGYTF.

The rearrangement joins TRBV4-1 to TRBJ1-1, with D tentatively TRBD1 (6 bases). CDR1 and CDR2 from the germline V gene are MGHRA and YSYEKL. The CDR3 has 15 amino acids. Trimming pared 0 bases from V and 2 bases from J, leaving 10 bases between. The CDR3 region is CASSQDWTVNTEAFF. CDR3 bases: TGCGCCAGCAGCCAAGATTGGACAGTAAACACTGAAGCTTTCTTT.

The rearrangement links TRBV6-4 to TRBJ2-3; D remains ambiguous. The CDR3 contains 14 residues. Trimming left V 3 bases short and J 5 bases short, with 12 bases between. Germline lookup yields CDR1 MRHNA and CDR2 SNTAGT. The chain's CDR3 is CASSDDEARDTQYF. The CDR3 DNA sequence: TGTGCCAGCAGTGATGACGAGGCTAGAGATACGCAGTATTTT.

Note on this clone: The junction does not match germline at one end; this may be a read error. At the DNA level, this CDR3 is encoded by other sequences in the same sample as well. V and J are TRBV7-9 and TRBJ1-6; D is undetermined. Germline CDR1 reads SEHNR; CDR2 reads FQNEAQ (reference sequence). The CDR3 has 13 amino acids. CDR3 loop: CASSRKGNSPLHF. CDR3 DNA sequence: TGTGCCAGCAGTAGGAAGGGAAATTCCCCCCTCCACTTT.

This clone was counted only a few times. The gene calls are TRBV5-1 and TRBJ2-7; TRBD2 matches 12 bases. Germline CDR1 and CDR2: SGHRS and YFSETQ. The CDR3 length is 16 residues. The ends lost 4 bases at V and 2 bases at J; junction bases unmatched: 7. CDR3 sequence reads: CASSRTSGVPPYEQYF. CDR3 DNA: TGCGCCAGCAGCCGGACTAGCGGGGTCCCCCCCTACGAGCAGTACTTC.

In its sample, this clone was seen a few times. The J gene is TRBJ2-7, the V gene TRBV4-1; D might be TRBD1 or TRBD2, each matching 5 bases. V was cut by 8 bases and J by 1 base, with 24 bases left in between. There are 17 residues in the CDR3. Germline loops: CDR1 MGHRA, CDR2 YSYEKL. The CDR3 nucleotides read TGCGCCAGCGACCGCCTGGCAGGGCCCGGGGATTCCTACGAGCAGTACTTC. Protein: CASDRLAGPGDSYEQYF.

The chain carries TRBV10-2 and TRBJ1-1; 7 nucleotides line up with TRBD1. Germline values: CDR1 WSHSY, CDR2 SAAADI. The CDR3 consists of 15 residues. J lost 0 bases, V lost 5 bases, and 6 bases had no gene match. In DNA, the CDR3 is TGCGCCAGCAGTTGGACAGGCTCTATGAACACTGAAGCTTTCTTT. Protein product: CASSWTGSMNTEAFF.

V usage is TRBV6-1 and J usage is TRBJ1-1; D might be TRBD1 (6 bases). CDR3 length: 13 amino acids. Germline CDR1 reads MNHNS; CDR2 reads SASEGT. Trimming left V 8 bases short and J 1 base short, with 11 bases between. In nucleotides, the CDR3 is TGTGCCAGCGGCCCGACAGGGAACACTGAAGCTTTCTTT. Translating it yields CASGPTGNTEAFF.

The chain joins TRBV11-2 to TRBJ1-2, with D uncertain. V lost 1 base, J lost 9 bases, and 9 bases lay in between. Germline CDR1 reads SGHAT; CDR2 reads FQNNGV. This CDR3 has 12 amino acids. The CDR3, as DNA: TGTGCCAGCAGCTTAGTCGCAGGCAGCTACACCTTC. Protein: CASSLVAGSYTF.

The V gene is TRBV5-1, the J gene TRBJ2-3; D is perhaps TRBD2 (5 bases). Germline assignment: CDR1 SGHRS and CDR2 YFSETQ. The CDR3 is made up of 17 amino acids. V was cut by 1 base and J by 0 bases, with 15 bases left in between. CDR3 nucleotide sequence: TGCGCCAGCAGCTTGTTCGGGTGGAGGACTAGCACAGATACGCAGTATTTT. It codes for CASSLFGWRTSTDTQYF.

This clone was found a few times. This chain uses TRBV6-5 with TRBJ2-6, with 7 bases matching TRBD2. Germline loops: CDR1 MNHEY, CDR2 SVGAGI. This CDR3 spans 16 amino acids. J was trimmed by 3 bases and V by 3 bases; bases with no gene match: 5. CDR3 residues: CASSYVAGDGANVLTF. The CDR3 nucleotides read TGTGCCAGCAGTTATGTGGCGGGAGATGGGGCCAACGTCCTGACTTTC.

This chain joins TRBV7-6 and TRBJ1-6, with a possible D match to TRBD1 (5 bases). The CDR3 is 15 amino acids. Germline V gene sequence: CDR1 SGHVS, CDR2 FNYEAQ. The V and J ends lost 1 base and 4 bases respectively, with 8 bases between them. The CDR3 nucleotides read TGTGCCAGCAGCTTAGGAGGGACTTATAATTCACCCCTCCACTTT. This translates into CASSLGGTYNSPLHF.

The gene calls are TRBV6-1 and TRBJ2-7; 8 bases map to TRBD2. Trimming took 2 bases from V and 6 from J; bases not matched to a gene: 3. Germline loops: CDR1 MNHNS, CDR2 SASEGT. This CDR3 has 13 amino acids. Here the CDR3 DNA reads TGTGCCAGCAGTGAAACGGGAGGGGGCGAGCAGTACTTC. This translates into CASSETGGGEQYF.

V usage is TRBV7-2 and J usage is TRBJ2-1; TRBD2 matches 7 bases. Germline trimming cut 3 bases from V and 9 bases from J; bases unmatched to any gene: 20. CDR3 length: 18 amino acids. From germline, CDR1 is SGHTA and CDR2 FQGNSA. The CDR3 coding sequence is TGTGCCAGCAGCTTTCGGTCTCTGGCTAGCGGTTTAATCAGTGAGCAGTTCTTC. Translated: CASSFRSLASGLISEQFF.

This clone was seen just once. V gene TRBV27 combines with J gene TRBJ2-7, with D perhaps TRBD2 (6 bases). Germline V gene data show CDR1 as MNHEY and CDR2 as SMNVEV (reference sequence). The CDR3 spans 14 residues. V dropped 3 bases and J dropped 2 bases, with 11 bases sitting between them. The CDR3 here is CASSFGGAAYEQYF. CDR3 DNA: TGTGCCAGCAGTTTTGGAGGGGCCGCCTACGAGCAGTACTTC.

The chain employs TRBV18 and TRBJ2-7; possibly TRBD2 for D (5 bases). Per the germline V gene, CDR1 is KGHSH and CDR2 is LQKENI. The V end lost 6 bases, the J end lost 2 bases, and 17 bases lay between the germline ends. This CDR3 contains 15 residues. CDR3 in DNA: TGTGCCAGCTCCCCCCTACGGGAATTGACCTACGAGCAGTACTTC. Protein: CASSPLRELTYEQYF.

This chain joins TRBV11-2 and TRBJ2-7, with D perhaps TRBD1 or TRBD2 (5 bases each). This CDR3 is built from 13 residues. Germline V gene data show CDR1 as SGHAT and CDR2 as FQNNGV. The germline V and J ends were trimmed by 3 bases and 6 bases, with 12 bases remaining between them. For the CDR3, the DNA is TGTGCCAGCAGCTTTGGGGGTAAGGGCGAGCAGTACTTC. This gives the protein CASSFGGKGEQYF.

The chain employs TRBV10-1 and TRBJ1-3; the match to TRBD1 covers 7 bases. CDR1 and CDR2 from the germline V gene are WNHNN and SYGVQD (reference sequence). This CDR3 is built from 17 residues. J lost 2 bases, V lost 3 bases, and 10 bases had no gene match. CDR3 protein: CASSEHGTAGTGNTIYF. CDR3 nucleotide sequence: TGCGCCAGCAGTGAACACGGGACAGCCGGCACTGGAAACACCATATATTTT.

The chain couples TRBV9 to TRBJ2-3, with 11 bases that match TRBD2. The trim removed 2 bases at V and 0 bases at J, leaving 14 bases unmatched. Germline V gene lookup returns CDR1 SGDLS and CDR2 YYNGEE. This CDR3 is 20 amino acids long. CDR3 bases: TGTGCCAGCAGCGTTTGGGACTCCGGGACTAGCGGTCTTAGCACAGATACGCAGTATTTT. This codes for CASSVWDSGTSGLSTDTQYF.

This chain connects TRBV4-2 to TRBJ2-7; D ambiguous. Trimming stripped 4 bases from V and 3 bases from J, with 16 bases between. Per the germline V gene, CDR1 is LGHNA and CDR2 is YNFKEQ. CDR3 length: 15 residues. The CDR3 nucleotides are TGTGCCAGCAGCCTAGGAATCTGGACGCACTACGAGCAGTACTTC. Its protein product is CASSLGIWTHYEQYF.

The CDR3 DNA sequence: TGTGCCAGCAGCGGACTAGCGGGGAGCGGCCAGCAGTACTTC. Translation gives CASSGLAGSGQQYF. The chain joins TRBV13 to TRBJ2-7, with 12 positions matching TRBD2. Germline CDR1 reads PRHDT; CDR2 reads FYEKMQ (reference sequence). The CDR3 sequence is 14 residues long. Unmatched junction bases numbered 7, after V lost 5 bases and J lost 8 bases.

CDR3 nucleotides: TGTGCCAGCAGTTCACCAATGACTAGCACAGATACGCAGTATTTT. Its translation is CASSSPMTSTDTQYF. J is TRBJ2-3 and V is TRBV28; D is unclear. The V end was cut by 4 bases, the J end by 0 bases, with 11 bases between. CDR1 is MDHEN, CDR2 SYDVKM, per germline. The CDR3 has 15 residues.

The chain joins TRBV28 to TRBJ1-4; 7 bases match TRBD1. CDR1 is MDHEN and CDR2 is SYDVKM in the germline V gene. The CDR3 has 13 residues. The V gene end was trimmed by 4 bases and the J gene end by 8 bases; junction bases not matched to a gene: 4. CDR3 coding DNA: TGTGCCAGCAGTTGGACAGGAGGCGAAAAACTGTTTTTT. Protein: CASSWTGGEKLFF. The complete variable domain, with remaining parts taken from reference TRBV28 and TRBJ1-4, reads DVKVTQSSRYLVKRTGEKVFLECVQDMDHENMFWYRQDPGLGLRLIYFSYDVKMKEKGDIPEGYSVSREKKERFSLILESASTNQTSMYLCASSWTGGEKLFFGSGTQLSVL.

This clone was picked up one time. The rearrangement links TRBV25-1 to TRBJ1-4, with a weak D call TRBD1 (5 bases). Germline loops: CDR1 MGHDK, CDR2 SYGVNS. Trimming pared 7 bases from V and 8 bases from J, leaving 23 bases between. The CDR3 totals 16 residues. The CDR3 loop reads CASMGVREAPGEKLFF. DNA for the CDR3: TGTGCCAGCATGGGGGTGAGAGAGGCCCCGGGGGAAAAACTGTTTTTT.

J is TRBJ2-1 and V is TRBV4-2; 7 bases align to TRBD2. The CDR3 length is 17 residues. Germline CDR1 and CDR2: LGHNA and YNFKEQ. The trim removed 3 bases at V and 5 bases at J, leaving 13 bases unmatched. This CDR3 reads CASSHAGAGDLNNEQFF. The CDR3 DNA sequence: TGTGCCAGCAGCCACGCCGGGGCGGGAGACTTGAACAATGAGCAGTTCTTC.

The chain joins TRBV5-6 to TRBJ2-7; D gene ambiguous. The CDR3 is made up of 14 amino acids. Per germline, CDR1 SGHDT and CDR2 YYEEEE. The germline V and J ends were trimmed by 0 bases and 4 bases, with 11 bases remaining between them. DNA of the CDR3: TGTGCCAGCAGCTTGGACCGAGACAATTACGAGCAGTACTTC. It is translated as CASSLDRDNYEQYF.

The chain uses TRBV4-1 and TRBJ2-1, with D perhaps matching TRBD1 (5 bases). CDR1 and CDR2 from the germline V gene are MGHRA and YSYEKL. The CDR3 sequence is 16 residues long. The V end lost 2 bases, the J end lost 0 bases, and 11 bases lay between the germline ends. The CDR3 sequence: CASSQPGQGSYNEQFF. CDR3 coding DNA: TGCGCCAGCAGCCAACCAGGGCAAGGCTCCTACAATGAGCAGTTCTTC.

The genes are TRBV6-1 and TRBJ1-5; D is ambiguous. This CDR3 comprises 14 residues. CDR1 and CDR2 from the germline V gene are MNHNS and SASEGT. The V end was cut by 7 bases, the J end by 6 bases, with 16 bases between. CDR3 nucleotide sequence: TGTGCCAGCAATCCGCCCAGCCTCAGTCAGCCCCAGCATTTT. Translation: CASNPPSLSQPQHF.